Listed below are T cell receptor beta chains from one sample, sequenced in a study of T cells after yellow fever vaccination. Each CDR3 protein is one row after TCRdb ran MiXCR on the 5' RACE reads. The table has about 73,000 distinct CDR3 sequences, roughly 8% seen once. The sequences come from CD8+ T cells sorted from PBMCs, collected on the day of the yellow fever booster vaccination. The receptor source for this set is a young man who received the YFV17D yellow fever vaccine. Both conserved end residues are part of each CDR3. D genes are given only for firm matches. The size entry is marked missing in some rows and otherwise reads once, few, many or a size class.

few,TRBJ2-1,NA,TRBV6-1,CASLGGQLNEQFF,TGTGCCAGCCTGGGGGGACAGCTCAATGAGCAGTTCTTC
NA,TRBJ1-5,NA,TRBV7-2,CASSRIGVNQPQHF,TGTGCCAGCAGCCGAATCGGGGTCAATCAGCCCCAGCATTTT
NA,TRBJ2-5,NA,TRBV29-1,CSVVPGEIETQYF,TGCAGCGTTGTGCCGGGAGAGATAGAGACCCAGTACTTC
NA,TRBJ2-1,NA,TRBV27,CAISRGPYEQFF,TGTGCCATCTCGAGAGGGCCATATGAGCAGTTCTTC
NA,TRBJ2-1,TRBD2,TRBV9,CASSQLAEPYNEQFF,TGTGCCAGCAGCCAACTAGCGGAGCCCTACAATGAGCAGTTCTTC
many,TRBJ2-5,NA,TRBV5-6,CASRIGGIRETQYF,TGTGCCAGCAGGATTGGGGGGATTCGGGAGACCCAGTACTTC
NA,TRBJ1-2,NA,TRBV29-1,CSVSGERNYGYTF,TGCAGCGTATCTGGGGAAAGGAACTATGGCTACACCTTC
many,TRBJ2-2,TRBD1,TRBV7-2,CASSLGDSTGELFF,TGTGCCAGCAGCTTAGGGGACAGCACCGGGGAGCTGTTTTTT
NA,TRBJ1-1,NA,TRBV7-9,CASSLAMGTEAFF,TGTGCCAGCAGCTTAGCAATGGGGACTGAAGCTTTCTTT
many,TRBJ2-3,TRBD1,TRBV4-1,CASSQQMTGTGFLGSWTDTQYF,TGCGCCAGCAGCCAGCAAATGACCGGGACAGGGTTTTTAGGTTCTTGGACAGATACGCAGTATTTT
NA,TRBJ2-3,NA,TRBV4-3,CASSQENAPDTQYF,TGCGCCAGCAGCCAAGAGAACGCCCCAGATACGCAGTATTTT